The T cell receptor (beta chain) described here comes from a study of cytomegalovirus exposure and HLA in healthy donors. Findings of the study overall: Researchers counted roughly 160 TCR beta chains as cytomegalovirus-associated. Most TCR beta V segments were productive about 90% or about 30% of the time in an earlier analysis.

Germline V gives CDR1 SGHDN, CDR2 FVKESK. J lost 3 bases, V lost 0 bases, and 11 bases had no gene match. The CDR3 runs to 18 residues. The PCR employed 60 Vbeta primers together with 13 Jbeta primers. Sequenced by immunoSEQ multiplex PCR; TCRdb stores in-frame clones only, minus some. The sample lists over 110,000 clones; about four fifths were seen once. Notes on this clone: The target antigen is unknown.

The sequence came from a woman aged 40 to 50 in good health and CMV-seropositive. The genes are TRBV14 and TRBJ2-1; 7 bases fit TRBD2. Input material: PBMCs. The CDR3 DNA sequence: TGTGCCAGCAGCCAAGAAGGGGTAGGTGCGGGGGACTACAATGAGCAGTTCTTC. Its translation is CASSQEGVGAGDYNEQFF.